This entry concerns a single T cell receptor (beta chain). The record originates from a study of blood T cell repertoires in COVID-19. CDR1 and CDR2 from the germline V gene are KGHSH and LQKENI. This CDR3 has 13 amino acids. Trimming took off 5 bases at V and 6 bases at J, with 10 bases between the two ends. Repertoires were generated with immunoSEQ multiplex PCR, while TCRdb's copy carries only in-frame clones and drops some. Of a few hundred thousand clones in the sample, about 89% were seen once. The specimen sequenced was PBMCs or T cells enriched from blood (not recorded which). The chain couples TRBV18 to TRBJ2-2; D might be TRBD2 (6 bases). The clonotype originates from a woman in her forties who had been exposed to COVID-19. CDR3 sequence: CASSTGGAGELFF. The CDR3 region has the DNA TGTGCCAGCTCAACCGGCGGGGCCGGGGAGCTGTTTTTT.